Described below is a single T cell receptor beta chain sequence and its context. Study processing details: The assay estimated nucleated cells by amplifying reference gene primers. The repertoire was sequenced with immunoSEQ multiplex PCR; TCRdb's copy has only in-frame clones and lacks some. V and J calls and clone size are copied from that table; D and trimming were computed from the DNA. The data hold under 200,000 clones, with about 89% observed a single time. The sample comes from a study of blood T cell repertoires in COVID-19. Background on the study: Researchers got acute and convalescent COVID-19 samples from the United States, Italy and Spain.

Participant-reported clinical history was the basis for cohort assignment. Trimming removed 5 bases from V and 7 bases from J, with 15 bases in between. Germline values: CDR1 GTSNPN, CDR2 SVGIG (reference sequence). The CDR3 has 12 amino acids. The gene calls are TRBV30 and TRBJ2-7; D is perhaps TRBD1 (6 bases). Sequencing input: PBMCs or T cells enriched from blood (not recorded which). The receptor comes from a woman aged 18 to 35 who had recovered from COVID-19. The CDR3 DNA reads as TGTGCCTGGGGGCGTAACAGGGTGGAGCAGTACTTC. Protein sequence: CAWGRNRVEQYF.